The 12 T cell receptor beta chains below come from one sample, sequenced in a study of T cell changes during pregnancy in multiple sclerosis. Profiling relied on immunoSEQ multiplex PCR, and the TCRdb table lists in-frame clones only, not all of them. This sample carries 50,000 to 65,000 clones, less than 90% of them seen once, and the ten largest clones take around 0.4%. This specimen was CD4+ T cells from peripheral blood mononuclear cells, taken in the third trimester of pregnancy. These receptors all come from a female donor with multiple sclerosis, enrolled in a pregnancy study.

The chain employs TRBV5-1 and TRBJ2-5, with D perhaps matching TRBD1 (6 bases). V gave up 7 bases and J gave up 5 bases, with 18 bases separating them. This CDR3 contains 14 residues. Germline values: CDR1 SGHRS, CDR2 YFSETQ. Written as DNA, the CDR3 is TGCGCCAGCGAATCGGGCAGGGGTTCGGAGACCCAGTACTTC. It specifies CASESGRGSETQYF. Using reference TRBV5-1 and TRBJ2-5 for the parts outside the CDR3, the full variable domain is KAGVTQTPRYLIKTRGQQVTLSCSPISGHRSVSWYQQTPGQGLQFLFEYFSETQRNKGNFPGRFSGRQFSNSRSEMNVSTLELGDSALYLCASESGRGSETQYFGPGTRLLVL.

As DNA, the CDR3 is TGCAGGGCGCAGTACAGGAGGGACACTGAAGCTTTCTTT. Protein: CRAQYRRDTEAFF. V usage is TRBV29-1 and J usage is TRBJ1-1; D perhaps matches TRBD1 (5 bases). Germline lookup yields CDR1 SQVTM and CDR2 ANQGSEA. The CDR3 is made up of 13 amino acids.

The V gene is TRBV27, the J gene TRBJ2-1, with 11 bases identical to TRBD2. Germline V gene lookup returns CDR1 MNHEY and CDR2 SMNVEV (reference sequence). The CDR3 loop spans 18 amino acids. Trimming at V came to 6 bases and at J to 0 bases, leaving 10 bases not matched to a gene. The CDR3 region is CASSHPGLAVSSYNEQFF. The CDR3 coding sequence is TGTGCCAGCAGCCATCCGGGACTAGCGGTAAGCTCCTACAATGAGCAGTTCTTC.

The chain links TRBV29-1 to TRBJ1-2, with 9 bases identical to TRBD1. V was clipped by 6 bases and J by 3 bases; unmatched bases: 11. Germline V gives CDR1 SQVTM, CDR2 ANQGSEA. The CDR3 sequence is 15 residues long. The CDR3 DNA reads as TGCAGCGTGGGGGGGACAGGGTTACCCCACTATGGCTACACCTTC. Translating gives CSVGGTGLPHYGYTF.

The rearrangement uses TRBV5-1 and TRBJ2-5, with D perhaps TRBD2 (6 bases). The germline V and J ends were trimmed by 0 bases and 2 bases, with 11 bases remaining between them. The germline V gene has CDR1 SGHRS and CDR2 YFSETQ. The CDR3 totals 15 residues. CDR3 in amino acids: CASSLAWGGQETQYF. The CDR3 coding sequence is TGCGCCAGCAGCTTGGCCTGGGGAGGTCAAGAGACCCAGTACTTC.

The chain links TRBV10-3 to TRBJ2-7; D is ambiguous. Trimming stripped 2 bases from V and 6 bases from J, with 8 bases between. The germline gives CDR1 ENHRY, CDR2 SYGVKD. The length of the CDR3 is 12 residues. In nucleotides, the CDR3 is TGTGCCATCAGTGAGGAGCGTAGCGAGCAGTACTTC. Protein product: CAISEERSEQYF.

The chain employs TRBV30 and TRBJ2-7, with D possibly being TRBD2 (6 bases). Germline CDR1 GTSNPN, CDR2 SVGIG (reference sequence). CDR3 length: 15 amino acids. The germline V and J ends were trimmed by 2 bases and 1 base, with 15 bases remaining between them. The CDR3 DNA reads TGTGCCTGGAGTCTAACGACGGAGGGTTCCTACGAGCAGTACTTC. Amino acids: CAWSLTTEGSYEQYF.

This chain connects TRBV27 to TRBJ1-5; D may be TRBD1 (5 bases). Trimming stripped 6 bases from V and 7 bases from J, with 31 bases between. CDR1 is MNHEY and CDR2 is SMNVEV in the germline V gene (reference sequence). The CDR3 is 19 amino acids. DNA for the CDR3: TGTGCCAGCAGCAAAAGGCCGGTGGTTGGCACGGGGAGGGACCAGCCCCAGCATTTT. Translation gives CASSKRPVVGTGRDQPQHF.

The gene calls are TRBV5-1 and TRBJ1-2; D ambiguous. The CDR3 is 14 amino acids. V lost 0 bases and J 4 bases, leaving 10 bases between the germline ends. The V gene's germline CDR1 is SGHRS and CDR2 YFSETQ. CDR3 loop: CASSLERSLYGYTF. The CDR3 DNA sequence: TGCGCCAGCAGCTTGGAACGGTCCCTCTATGGCTACACCTTC.

This clone was recorded only once. In DNA, the CDR3 is TGCGCCAGCAGCTTGAGCGCTTTGATGAACACTGAAGCTTTCTTT. It codes for CASSLSALMNTEAFF. This chain uses TRBV5-1 with TRBJ1-1; D unclear. The CDR3 loop spans 15 amino acids. V lost 1 base to trimming and J lost 0 bases, with 10 bases between them. Germline lookup yields CDR1 SGHRS and CDR2 YFSETQ.

V and J are TRBV7-9 and TRBJ1-1, with D uncertain. Germline loops: CDR1 SEHNR, CDR2 FQNEAQ (reference sequence). The CDR3 has 14 residues. V was shortened by 2 bases and J by 1 base, with 8 bases between the two germline ends. CDR3 region: CASSLLMANTEAFF. The CDR3 DNA reads as TGTGCCAGCAGCTTACTGATGGCGAACACTGAAGCTTTCTTT.

This chain uses TRBV5-1 with TRBJ2-1, with 10 bases fitting TRBD2. The CDR3 consists of 16 residues. The trim removed 5 bases at V and 5 bases at J, leaving 10 bases unmatched. The V gene's germline CDR1 is SGHRS and CDR2 YFSETQ. CDR3 DNA: TGCGCCAGCAGTCTGTGGGCTAGCGGGGGCAACAATGAGCAGTTCTTC. Its translation is CASSLWASGGNNEQFF.